The 3 T cell receptor beta chains presented below share a single source sample, sequenced in a study of T cell clones after liver transplantation. Sequencing of dividing CFSE-low cells from the MLR defined alloreactive TCRbeta sequences. Assay: immunoSEQ multiplex PCR; the TCRdb copy retains only in-frame clones and omits some. The sample carries 4,500 to 6,000 clones, around 29% recorded once. No antigens are known for them. The sample consisted of CD4+ T cells from cultured PBMCs. The receptors derive from a human patient who received a liver transplant. Some T cells may originate from the graft donor.

This clone was seen a few times. The J gene is TRBJ2-3, the V gene TRBV7-8; maybe TRBD2 (6 bases). The CDR3 runs 14 residues. Germline V gene data show CDR1 as SGHVS and CDR2 as FQNEAQ. The V end was cut by 8 bases, the J end by 0 bases, with 12 bases between. The CDR3 coding sequence is TGTGCCAGCCTCACCGGGACTAGCACAGATACGCAGTATTTT. Its translation is CASLTGTSTDTQYF.

The chain employs TRBV10-3 and TRBJ1-5, with D maybe TRBD1 (5 bases). This CDR3 comprises 12 residues. V was cut by 8 bases and J by 5 bases, with 10 bases left in between. Germline V gene data show CDR1 as ENHRY and CDR2 as SYGVKD. The CDR3 region is CAIDGGDQPQHF. The CDR3 bases are TGTGCCATCGATGGGGGGGATCAGCCCCAGCATTTT.

This clone was counted only a few times. V usage is TRBV28 and J usage is TRBJ2-2; D is perhaps TRBD1 (6 bases). The CDR3 loop spans 14 amino acids. The germline CDR1 and CDR2 sequences are MDHEN and SYDVKM. Trimming removed 5 bases at V and 6 bases at J, with 13 bases between. The CDR3 sequence: CASSPRDTAGELFF. DNA for the CDR3: TGTGCCAGCAGTCCCCGGGACACCGCCGGGGAGCTGTTTTTT.